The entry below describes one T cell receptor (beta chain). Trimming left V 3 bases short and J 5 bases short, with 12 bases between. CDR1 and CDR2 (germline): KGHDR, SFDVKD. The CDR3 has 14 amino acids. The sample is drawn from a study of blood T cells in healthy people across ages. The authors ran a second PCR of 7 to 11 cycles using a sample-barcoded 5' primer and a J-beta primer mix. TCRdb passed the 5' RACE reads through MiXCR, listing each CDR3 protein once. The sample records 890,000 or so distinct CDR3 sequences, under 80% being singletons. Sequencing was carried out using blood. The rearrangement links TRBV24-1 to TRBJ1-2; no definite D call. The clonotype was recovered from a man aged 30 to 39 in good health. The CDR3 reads CATSDRAGPYGYTF. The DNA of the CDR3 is TGTGCCACCAGTGATCGGGCCGGGCCGTATGGCTACACCTTC.